This T cell receptor beta chain was recorded in a study of blood T cells in healthy people across ages. Sample-barcoded 5' priming and a J-beta primer mix drove a second PCR of roughly 7 to 11 cycles. TCRdb ran MiXCR on the 5' RACE reads and lists one entry per CDR3 protein. The table includes 720,000 or so distinct CDR3 sequences, roughly 41% detected once. This CDR3 has 13 amino acids. Deletions cut 5 bases from V and 5 bases from J, with 12 bases between. Per the germline V gene, CDR1 is SGHVS and CDR2 is FNYEAQ. The receptor was isolated from a man at least 80 years old in good health. The specimen was blood. This chain joins TRBV7-6 and TRBJ1-1; D uncertain. CDR3 region: CASSTRRETEAFF. As DNA, the CDR3 is TGTGCCAGCAGCACAAGAAGAGAGACTGAAGCTTTCTTT.